The text below deals with one TCR beta chain. The antigen this receptor binds is unknown. Per-base qualities were not stored, and no clone one base away is much larger. Distinct nucleotide sequences in the sample also encode this CDR3. The donors were healthy, HIV-negative adults who had no recently reported acute infections or vaccinations. Only Caucasian adults living in Nashville, Tennessee, USA were represented among the donors. CD4+ T cells were enriched by magnetic negative selection; naive cells were then positively selected on CD45RA, and the negative fraction formed the memory subset. After blood collection by leukapheresis, PBMCs were isolated using Ficoll-Histopaque density gradient centrifugation and then cryopreserved in the vapor phase of liquid nitrogen. Analytical flow cytometry was used to check the purity and quantity of each magnetically sorted T cell population. Each sorted fraction had its genomic DNA isolated and then quantified by UV absorbance on a Nanodrop 2000c.

This entry belongs to a study of shared clonotypes between healthy human individuals (dated by TCRdb to 2018 to 2020). In terms of the full investigation: Three men and a couple of women, aged 18 to 49 years, made up the cohort. Per donor, leukapheresis produced somewhere between about 0.8 and 9 billion PBMCs. Per donor, three plates each were used for CD4 naive and CD4 memory, two for CD8 naive, and one for CD8 memory. To estimate repertoire size and how much clonotype sharing occurs between individuals, the study deeply sequenced the blood TCR repertoires of 4 to 6 healthy adults. To increase sequencing depth and limit assay-specific biases, different laboratories used diverse techniques to prepare libraries and sequence TCR repertoires.

From the cysteine up to the phenylalanine, the CDR3 has a length of 13 residues. Only the CDR3 DNA is retained, 39 bases long and in frame from the first base. Per the germline V gene, SNHLY is the CDR1 and FYNNEI is the CDR2. Here V drops 4 bases and J drops 1 base, and the junction holds 0 bases not matched to any gene. Overall study results and their limits: Clonotypes shared by all four sorted-subset donors showed higher generation probabilities than non-shared clonotypes. Based on pairwise subsampling, the degree of clonotype sharing among donors was expected to be affected by sequencing depth. Incomplete sequencing was indicated by rarefaction of sorted-subset datasets, despite the large sequencing depth. When a handful of donors were compared, the shared fraction of clonotypes was 5% to 6.5% for naive CD4, over 3% for naive CD8, 2% to 2.5% for memory CD4, and 0.4% for memory CD8. Because the study included a small number of donors, the genetic and exposure-history diversity represented was limited. Only blood was sampled, and tissue TCR repertoires likely differ from those in blood. Naive subsets generally had larger estimated clonotype richness than memory subsets did.

Using the deep immunoSEQ assay, TCR CDR3 regions were amplified from genomic DNA by multiplex PCR. Genomic DNA extracted from each cell subset was distributed evenly over all wells of several immunoSEQ 96-well plates, and each plate served as one replicate. For sorted subsets, approximately 210 ng genomic DNA, equal to about 30,000 T cell genomes, was loaded into each replicate PCR. Purified libraries were measured with a Qubit 3.0 fluorometer, size-checked on a Bioanalyzer 2100, and measured again with the KAPA Library Quantification kit. Every immunoSEQ 96-well plate was sequenced on a dedicated single-read 150-cycle Illumina NextSeq 550 flow cell. Per the original workflow: The immunoSEQ output contained only junctional sequences without quality scores, so filtering could not match that applied to full-length reads. Sequences were annotated with PyIR, a Python wrapper for IgBLAST v1.9, using IMGT germline references to assign V/J genes and CDR3. Reads were filtered out if the reads had weak V/J assignments (E-value above 1e-6), no CDR3, stop codons, out-of-frame junctions, or ambiguous translated residues. V3J clonotypes were defined as sequences sharing an identical inferred V gene, J gene, and CDR3 amino acid sequence. Percentage overlap between repertoires was computed as shared unique clonotypes divided by the size of the smaller repertoire. Richness of each repertoire was evaluated using RTK rarefaction, the Chao1 estimator, and Recon v2.1 estimates of unobserved clonotypes. For all TCRbeta clonotypes obtained by the gDNA method from a few donors, generation probabilities were computed with OLGA. This immuneACCESS table, as held by TCRdb, lists in-frame sequences with V and J called but not all clones. Of the missing ones, under half trace to an unresolved V gene in checked studies; the others have no known cause. That table gives V, J and clone size, and the DNA gave D and trimming. A total of around 980,000 clones appear in this sample, around three quarters of them only once. The ten largest clones add up to roughly 0.61% of the sample.

The receptor was derived from a man aged 18-30 years in good health. Some clones in this sample may be carry-over from other donors' samples. The sample was memory CD4+ T cells from PBMCs. Taken with the paper, the label for cell subset or site translates to: CD45RA-negative fraction. The V and J genes are TRBV2 and TRBJ2-5; 7 bases in the junction line up with TRBD1. The CDR3 protein sequence reads: CASSGTGQETQYF. The nucleotide sequence is TGTGCCAGCAGTGGGACAGGCCAAGAGACCCAGTACTTC.